What follows are 20 T cell receptor beta chains derived from one specimen sequenced in a study of T and B cells in COVID-19 patients. TRB rearrangements were amplified by multiplex PCR with BIOMED2 TRB-A/B primers. From the multiplex PCR reads, TCRdb called clonotypes with MiXCR, one entry per CDR3 protein. Among approximately 17,000 distinct CDR3 sequences listed, 27% were seen once. Each TRB amplification used about 250-550 ng of genomic DNA from blood. Material for sequencing was blood. The receptors derive from a human donor who had recovered from COVID-19.

The gene calls are TRBV20-1 and TRBJ2-7; tentatively, D is TRBD1 (6 bases). The CDR3 runs to 14 residues. Germline CDR1 and CDR2: DFQATT and SNEGSKA (reference sequence). The germline V and J ends were trimmed by 0 bases and 3 bases, with 12 bases remaining between them. In nucleotides, the CDR3 is TGCAGTGCTAGAGACAGAACAGGGATCTACGAGCAGTACTTC. This gives the protein CSARDRTGIYEQYF.

The DNA of the CDR3 is TGTGCCAGCAGCTTAGATCACAGCTCTGGAAACACCATATATTTT. It translates to CASSLDHSSGNTIYF. The chain uses TRBV7-4 and TRBJ1-3; D not certain. Germline CDR1 and CDR2: SGHVT and SQSDAQ. This CDR3 has 15 residues. Trimming cost V 1 base and J 0 bases, with 7 bases left between them.

This clonotype was detected many times. The junction departs from the called germline gene at one end, perhaps through a read error. The chain joins TRBV13 to TRBJ2-7; D gene unclear. This CDR3 region has 16 residues. Germline V gives CDR1 PRHDT, CDR2 FYEKMQ (reference sequence). CDR3 amino acids: CASSPPGSRASSEQYF. The DNA for the CDR3 is TGTGCCAGCAGCCCCCCGGGTAGTCGCGCCTCCTCCGAGCAGTACTTC.

The chain joins TRBV27 to TRBJ1-5, with a tentative D call TRBD1 (6 bases). Trimming shortened V by 2 bases and J by 4 bases, and 12 bases separated the two germline ends. The CDR3 consists of 15 residues. Germline CDR1 and CDR2: MNHEY and SMNVEV (reference sequence). The CDR3 spells CASSLTDRPNQPQHF. DNA for the CDR3: TGTGCCAGCAGTTTAACCGACAGGCCTAATCAGCCCCAGCATTTT.

The J gene is TRBJ2-7, the V gene TRBV11-2; 9 bases are a match to TRBD1. V shed 6 bases, J shed 3 bases, and the junction held 12 bases outside the gene matches. Germline V gene sequence: CDR1 SGHAT, CDR2 FQNNGV. The CDR3 contains 16 residues. CDR3 amino acids: CASRQRLGTGNYEQYF. CDR3 DNA: TGTGCCAGCAGACAAAGACTCGGGACAGGGAACTACGAGCAGTACTTC.

This clonotype came up a few times. This chain uses TRBV6-2 or TRBV6-3 with TRBJ2-7; the match to TRBD2 covers 8 bases. In germline, CDR1 is MNHEY, CDR2 SVGEGT. V lost 8 bases, J lost 2 bases, and 8 bases stayed unmatched. CDR3 length: 14 residues. CDR3 DNA sequence: TGTGCCAGCGGCCAGCGGGGGAACCCCTACGAGCAGTACTTC. It is translated as CASGQRGNPYEQYF.

Ten or more counts support this clonotype. At one end the junction does not follow the germline gene, possibly because of a read error. This rearrangement joins TRBV18 to TRBJ1-1; weak D call: TRBD1 (5 bases). This CDR3 region has 14 residues. Germline V gene lookup returns CDR1 KGHSH and CDR2 LQKENI. CDR3 in DNA: TGTGCCAGCTCATCACCGGCTGGGGGCACTGAAGCTTTCTTT. It yields the protein CASSSPAGGTEAFF.

This chain links TRBV5-1 with TRBJ2-3, with 9 bases lining up with TRBD2. The CDR3 totals 16 residues. CDR1 is SGHRS, CDR2 YFSETQ, per germline. The trim removed 5 bases at V and 0 bases at J, leaving 7 bases unmatched. This CDR3 is CASRSWTSVSTDTQYF. For the CDR3, the DNA is TGCGCCAGCAGGTCATGGACTAGCGTGAGCACAGATACGCAGTATTTT. Filled out from reference TRBV5-1 and TRBJ2-3, the complete variable domain reads KAGVTQTPRYLIKTRGQQVTLSCSPISGHRSVSWYQQTPGQGLQFLFEYFSETQRNKGNFPGRFSGRQFSNSRSEMNVSTLELGDSALYLCASRSWTSVSTDTQYFGPGTRLTVL.

By frequency in the sample, this clonotype is medium-sized. CDR3 protein: CASSFSTGTDTQYF. CDR3 bases: TGTGCCAGCAGTTTCTCGACGGGAACGGATACGCAGTATTTT. The chain recombines TRBV27 with TRBJ2-3; TRBD2 is a possible D gene (5 bases). V was cut by 3 bases and J by 6 bases, with 13 bases left in between. Germline CDR1 MNHEY, CDR2 SMNVEV (reference sequence). This CDR3 region has 14 residues.

The chain recombines TRBV11-2 with TRBJ2-3; D is perhaps TRBD1 (7 bases). Germline V gives CDR1 SGHAT, CDR2 FQNNGV. This CDR3 has 17 amino acids. The V gene lost 5 bases and the J gene lost 5 bases, with 23 bases spanning the gap. The CDR3 is CASSLRRGHLGLDTQYF. CDR3 in DNA: TGTGCCAGCAGCCTGCGGAGGGGGCACTTGGGATTAGATACGCAGTATTTT.

A few counts support this clonotype. The chain recombines TRBV24-1 with TRBJ1-2; tentative D call: TRBD1 (5 bases). With 3 bases removed from V and 7 bases from J, the gap between germline ends came to 14 bases. The CDR3 consists of 14 residues. Germline V lookup: CDR1 KGHDR, CDR2 SFDVKD. This chain's CDR3 is CATSDPIMGGGYTF. The CDR3 DNA reads TGTGCCACCAGTGATCCTATTATGGGGGGTGGCTACACCTTC.

To note about this clonotype: One end of the junction fails to match germline, which may point to a read error. The chain is built from TRBV4-2 and TRBJ2-6; D is tentatively TRBD1 or TRBD2 (5 bases each). The germline V gene has CDR1 LGHNA and CDR2 YNFKEQ. The length of the CDR3 is 15 residues. The CDR3 DNA is TGCGCCAGCGGTAAGGGACGCTCTGGGGCCAACGTCCTGACTTTC. As protein: CASGKGRSGANVLTF.

This clonotype was counted only a few times. The chain joins TRBV5-4 to TRBJ2-2; the D is unclear. The CDR3 is 14 residues long. From germline, CDR1 is SGHNT and CDR2 YYREEE (reference sequence). Trimming removed 1 base at V and 11 bases at J, with 15 bases between. In DNA, the CDR3 is TGTGCCAGCAGCTTGAATACGCTGCTCACTGAGCTGTTTTTT. It specifies CASSLNTLLTELFF.

This clonotype is medium-sized in the sample. The chain couples TRBV6-5 to TRBJ2-3; 7 bases fit TRBD1. CDR1 is MNHEY, CDR2 SVGAGI, per germline. The CDR3 totals 15 residues. The ends lost 2 bases at V and 6 bases at J; junction bases unmatched: 8. Here the CDR3 DNA reads TGTGCCAGCAGTTACACCGGGACAGCGGCCGATACGCAGTATTTT. This translates into CASSYTGTAADTQYF.

This clonotype was seen ten or more times. This chain connects TRBV6-5 to TRBJ2-6; possibly TRBD1 or TRBD2 for D (6 bases each). This CDR3 is 15 amino acids long. The germline V and J ends were trimmed by 8 bases and 3 bases, with 14 bases remaining between them. Germline assignment: CDR1 MNHEY and CDR2 SVGAGI. The CDR3 loop reads CASGLKGGGANVLTF. CDR3 bases: TGTGCCAGCGGACTAAAGGGGGGTGGGGCCAACGTCCTGACTTTC.

This sequence joins TRBV6-6 and TRBJ1-1, with a tentative D call TRBD1 (5 bases). CDR3 length: 14 amino acids. Germline V gene data show CDR1 as MNHNY and CDR2 as SVGAGI (reference sequence). V was clipped by 8 bases and J by 0 bases, with 13 bases between them. The CDR3 coding sequence is TGTGCCAGCGGGGCGGCCCGGCTGAACACTGAAGCTTTCTTT. This translates into CASGAARLNTEAFF.

CDR3 sequence: CASSLQPGRTEAFF. For the CDR3, the DNA is TGTGCCAGCAGCTTACAACCAGGGCGCACTGAAGCTTTCTTT. The genes are TRBV7-2 and TRBJ1-1, with D possibly TRBD1 on 5 matching bases. Germline lookup yields CDR1 SGHTA and CDR2 FQGNSA. Trimming stripped 2 bases from V and 4 bases from J, with 11 bases between. This CDR3 is 14 amino acids long.

Many counts were recorded for this clonotype. The CDR3 coding sequence is TGTGCCAGCAGCCGCCTCGGGCAGGGTCGTCGGAAGTTGGATACGCAGTATTTT. The encoded protein is CASSRLGQGRRKLDTQYF. The J gene is TRBJ2-3, the V gene TRBV7-9, with a possible D match to TRBD1 (5 bases). The germline V gene encodes CDR1 SEHNR and CDR2 FQNEAQ (reference sequence). V lost 5 bases, J lost 6 bases, and 27 bases lay in between. The CDR3 sequence is 18 residues long.

A remark on this clonotype: A read error may be the cause here, since a much bigger clone is one base away. This chain connects TRBV12-3 or TRBV12-4 to TRBJ1-1; D might be TRBD1 (6 bases). Trimming pared 3 bases from V and 5 bases from J, leaving 7 bases between. The CDR3 runs to 12 residues. The CDR3: CASSFDRTEAFF. The CDR3 nucleotides read TGTGCCAGCAGTTTTGACAGGACTGAAGCTTTCTTT.

In this sample, this clonotype is medium-sized. This chain uses TRBV30 with TRBJ1-4; 7 nucleotides match TRBD1. From germline, CDR1 is GTSNPN and CDR2 SVGIG (reference sequence). J gave up 3 bases and V 0 bases, and 1 base lay outside the gene matches. This CDR3 contains 14 residues. CDR3 amino acids: CAWSVTGANEKLFF. The CDR3 nucleotides read TGTGCCTGGAGTGTAACAGGGGCTAATGAAAAACTGTTTTTT.